This is a list of T cell receptor beta chains from one sample in a study of tumor and adjacent non-tumor tissue in lung cancer. MiXCR, applied by TCRdb to the multiplex PCR reads, yields one record per CDR3 protein. This table has tens of thousands of distinct CDR3 sequences, less than 85% appearing once. The sequenced sample consisted of distant non-tumor lung tissue. These receptors were collected from a man aged 70 or older with non-small cell lung cancer. The CDR3 runs from the conserved cysteine through the conserved F or W. D genes are given only for firm matches. Size values are once, few and many counts, or a class for expanded clones, and some rows have none.

V gene	D gene	clone size	J gene	CDR3 DNA	CDR3 protein
TRBV5-4	NA	many	TRBJ2-3	TGTGCCAGCAGCTTGGAACGCACAGATACGCAGTATTTT	CASSLERTDTQYF
TRBV11-3	NA	once	TRBJ1-1	TGTGCCAGCAGCTTTCAGGACATAACCCTGAACATTGAAGCTTTCTTT	CASSFQDITLNIEAFF
TRBV11-2	NA	NA	TRBJ2-3	TGTACCAGAAGCTCTTACTCTGACACCGCTAGCACAGATACGCAGTATTTT	CTRSSYSDTASTDTQYF
TRBV28	TRBD2	NA	TRBJ2-1	TGTGCCAGCATCGGCAGGATCGGGACTAGCGGGGTCCAGGGTGGACAGTTCTTC	CASIGRIGTSGVQGGQFF
TRBV6-1	NA	NA	TRBJ2-6	TGTGCCAGCAGTACAGGGCCTGGGACCAACGTCCTGACTTTC	CASSTGPGTNVLTF
TRBV20-1	TRBD1	NA	TRBJ1-3	TGCAGTGCTATACAGGGGAAATCAGGAAACACCATATATTTT	CSAIQGKSGNTIYF
TRBV11-3	NA	NA	TRBJ1-1	TGTATCAGCACGCGGACGGGGGCGTTCAATGAAGCTTTCTTT	CISTRTGAFNEAFF
TRBV29-1	NA	NA	TRBJ2-7	TGCAGCGCCTGGGGGACGAACACCGAGCTGTATTTC	CSAWGTNTELYF
TRBV28	NA	NA	TRBJ1-1	TGTGCCAGCACCGGGAAGGGGATTGGTACCACTGAAGCTTTATTT	CASTGKGIGTTEALF
TRBV11-2	TRBD1	NA	TRBJ2-2	TGTGCCAACAGCTTAGTGGGCACAGGGGTTGCCGGGGAGCCGATTTTC	CANSLVGTGVAGEPIF
TRBV6-5	NA	NA	TRBJ2-1	TGTGTCAACAATGCCGGGAATGAGCAGTTCTTC	CVNNAGNEQFF
TRBV6-1	NA	NA	TRBJ2-2	TGTGCGAACAGTGAAGCAGACTTCACCGGGGAGCTGTTTTTT	CANSEADFTGELFF
TRBV30	NA	few	TRBJ2-7	TGTGCCTGGACCCAAGGGGGGGCCTTTCGCGAGCAGTACTTC	CAWTQGGAFREQYF
TRBV4-1	TRBD2	NA	TRBJ2-7	TGCGCCACCAGCCTGACACTAGCGGGAGAGGGTGACGAGCAGTACTTC	CATSLTLAGEGDEQYF
TRBV11-3	TRBD1	NA	TRBJ1-1	TGTGTCAGCAGCTTTAGCCAGGGGGGAAATACTGAAGCTTTCTTT	CVSSFSQGGNTEAFF
TRBV4-1	NA	NA	TRBJ2-7	TGCGCCGGCAGCCTGACACTAACGGGAGAGGGGGACGAGCAGTACTTC	CAGSLTLTGEGDEQYF
TRBV15	TRBD1	NA	TRBJ1-4	TGTGCCACCAGCAGCTGGGACAGGGTTGGAGAAAAACTGTTTTTT	CATSSWDRVGEKLFF
TRBV4-1	TRBD1	many	TRBJ1-2	TGCGCCAGCAGCCAAGCAGGGGGCCATGGCTACACCTTC	CASSQAGGHGYTF
TRBV6-1	NA	NA	TRBJ1-1	TGTGCCAGCAGGGCAGGGTGGAACACTGAAGCTTTGTTT	CASRAGWNTEALF
TRBV11-3	NA	once	TRBJ1-1	TGTGCCAGCAGCTTCTCTAACGGGGGGAACACTGAAGCTTTCTTT	CASSFSNGGNTEAFF
TRBV11-2	TRBD1	NA	TRBJ2-5	TGTGCCAGCAGCTTAGATTCGACAGGGGGCGGTGAGACCCGGTACTTC	CASSLDSTGGGETRYF
TRBV6-1	TRBD1	NA	TRBJ2-4	TGTGCCAGCAACGCCGGTACAGGGGATGGCTTTGCCAAAAACATTCAGTACTTC	CASNAGTGDGFAKNIQYF
TRBV4-1	NA	NA	TRBJ2-3	TGCGCCAGGAGCCAAGTGGCAGGGCCAGATACACAATATTTT	CARSQVAGPDTQYF
TRBV6-5	TRBD1	NA	TRBJ2-7	TGTGCCAGCGGCTATTCGCGGGACAGGGTCATCTACGAGCGGTACTTC	CASGYSRDRVIYERYF
TRBV29-1	NA	once	TRBJ2-5	TGCAGTGTGGTAGACATGTTCCAAGAGAACCAGTACTTC	CSVVDMFQENQYF
TRBV6-1	NA	NA	TRBJ2-7	TGTGCCAGTAGTACGATTAGCGGCTCCTACGAGCAGTACTTC	CASSTISGSYEQYF
TRBV12-3/TRBV12-4	NA	medium-sized	TRBJ1-1	TGTGCCAGCAGTTTAGAACAGTACACTGAAGCTTTCTTT	CASSLEQYTEAFF
TRBV5-4	NA	once	TRBJ1-1	TGTGCCAACTGCGGCAGTATGAACAATGAAGCTTTCTTT	CANCGSMNNEAFF
TRBV10-2	NA	NA	TRBJ2-7	TGCGCCAGCAGGCAAGCCAGGACTCTGGACGAGCAGTACTTC	CASRQARTLDEQYF
TRBV4-3	TRBD2	NA	TRBJ2-1	TGCGCCAGCAACCGACTAGCGGGAGGTAGAAATGAGCGGTTCTTC	CASNRLAGGRNERFF
TRBV12-3/TRBV12-4	NA	many	TRBJ1-1	TGTGCCAGCAGTTTCAACAGGGACACTGAAGCTTTCTTT	CASSFNRDTEAFF
TRBV6-5	TRBD2	once	TRBJ2-7	TGTGCCAGCAGTTTACTAACTAGCGGGACAAAACTCGTGTACGAGCAGTACTTC	CASSLLTSGTKLVYEQYF
TRBV11-2	NA	NA	TRBJ2-3	TGTGCCAGCAGCTCGTGGGAGGCCGATACGCAGTATTTT	CASSSWEADTQYF
TRBV20-1	NA	few	TRBJ1-4	TGCAGTGCTAGTAAACCGGAGGGAGAAAAACTGTTTTTT	CSASKPEGEKLFF
TRBV10-3	NA	NA	TRBJ1-2	TGTGCCATCTGTGCTGGGCAAAGCCACGGTTACACCTTC	CAICAGQSHGYTF
TRBV4-1	NA	NA	TRBJ2-5	TGCGCCAGCAGCCAACAGTGGGGACAAGAGGCCCAGTACTTC	CASSQQWGQEAQYF
TRBV13	TRBD1	NA	TRBJ2-2	TGTGCCAACAGCTTAGGGACAGATTCGGTCACCGGGGAGCTGTTTTTT	CANSLGTDSVTGELFF